Included here is one T cell receptor beta chain sequence, with context. What it recognizes is unknown. The sample originates from a study of CD8+ T cells in alopecia areata. There are 16 residues in the CDR3. The ends were cut back, 3 bases at V and 4 bases at J, with 21 bases in the middle. Germline V CDR1 and CDR2: SQVTM, ANQGSEA. General study points: Many expanded lesional clones stayed in scalp and blood while on tofacitinib. Expanded CD8+ clones among the top 100, as well as scalp clonality, were significantly decreased by tofacitinib.

Isolated RNA was reverse transcribed into cDNA used as the sequencing template. Clones were read by immunoSEQ multiplex PCR, and TCRdb kept only the in-frame ones, dropping some. This sample yields about 180,000 clones, of which 40% to 65% are seen a single time; approximately 11% belongs to the top ten. Treatment given: oral pan-JAK inhibitor, 5-10 mg twice daily. A FACSAria was used to sort CD4+ and CD8+ T cells. These cells came from PBMCs. Source: CD8+ T cells sorted from blood, taken at week 24, from a patient treated with tofacitinib. This sequence was found in a human donor with alopecia areata. V is TRBV29-1 and J is TRBJ1-1, with a tentative D call TRBD1 (5 bases). The CDR3 loop reads CSVDGAGRGGSTEAFF. CDR3 sequence (DNA): TGCAGCGTTGATGGGGCAGGCCGGGGCGGATCCACTGAAGCTTTCTTT.